A single sample gave rise to the 26 T cell receptor beta chains below, sequenced in a study of post-analysis software for immune sequencing data. Whole-study results and caveats: A handful of TRBV segments, including TRBV5-6, TRBV5-1 and TRBV20-1, were more frequent in patients than controls.

Their antigens are not known. Incorporated into the TCR beta cDNA libraries were unique molecular identifiers, which served to reduce PCR and sequencing biases. One entry per CDR3 protein results from TCRdb running MiXCR on the PCR reads. Here the sample spans about 820,000 distinct CDR3 sequences, around 53% being singletons. Sequencing used blood. These TCRs come from a girl under 18 with multiple sclerosis.

The chain links TRBV15 to TRBJ1-5; 7 bases agree with TRBD1. Germline lookup yields CDR1 LNHNV and CDR2 YYDKDF (reference sequence). V lost 3 bases to trimming and J lost 0 bases; unmatched junction nucleotides: 8. This CDR3 region has 17 residues. The CDR3 DNA sequence: TGTGCCACCAGCAGCGACTTAGACAGGGTTAGCAATCAGCCCCAGCATTTT. The encoded protein is CATSSDLDRVSNQPQHF. Drawing the rest from reference TRBV15 and TRBJ1-5, the complete variable domain is DAMVIQNPRYQVTQFGKPVTLSCSQTLNHNVMYWYQQKSSQAPKLLFHYYDKDFNNEADTPDNFQSRRPNTSFCFLDIRSPGLGDTAMYLCATSSDLDRVSNQPQHFGDGTRLSIL.

This rearrangement joins TRBV29-1 to TRBJ2-1; D is possibly TRBD2 (6 bases). The V and J ends lost 5 bases and 4 bases respectively, with 15 bases between them. The CDR3 has 14 amino acids. Looked up from germline, CDR1 is SQVTM and CDR2 is ANQGSEA. CDR3 protein: CSVMGRTIYNEQFF. The CDR3 region has the DNA TGCAGCGTTATGGGACGGACTATTTACAATGAGCAGTTCTTC.

This chain links TRBV5-1 with TRBJ1-1, with 7 positions matching TRBD1. The CDR3 loop spans 16 amino acids. Germline V lookup: CDR1 SGHRS, CDR2 YFSETQ. V lost 4 bases to trimming and J lost 0 bases; unmatched junction nucleotides: 9. The CDR3 spells CASSPKPGQMNTEAFF. The CDR3 DNA reads TGCGCCAGCAGCCCCAAGCCGGGACAGATGAACACTGAAGCTTTCTTT.

The chain has TRBV29-1 and TRBJ2-6, with D unclear. This CDR3 has 14 residues. Germline lookup yields CDR1 SQVTM and CDR2 ANQGSEA. Trimming shortened V by 4 bases and J by 0 bases, and 7 bases separated the two germline ends. The CDR3 protein is CSVGGDSGANVLTF. The CDR3 nucleotides read TGCAGCGTTGGCGGAGACTCTGGGGCCAACGTCCTGACTTTC. Combining the CDR3 with reference TRBV29-1 and TRBJ2-6 gives the whole variable domain SAVISQKPSRDICQRGTSLTIQCQVDSQVTMMFWYRQQPGQSLTLIATANQGSEATYESGFVIDKFPISRPNLTFSTLTVSNMSPEDSSIYLCSVGGDSGANVLTFGAGSRLTVL.

The CDR3 DNA follows: TGTGCCAGCAGTTTAGTAGGCAGTCGCTATGGCTACACCTTC. The encoded protein is CASSLVGSRYGYTF. The V and J genes are TRBV12-3 or TRBV12-4 and TRBJ1-2; D gene unclear. The V end lost 1 base, the J end lost 4 bases, and 10 bases lay between the germline ends. The CDR3 contains 14 residues.

This chain uses TRBV14 with TRBJ2-1; D gene ambiguous. V lost 2 bases and J lost 8, with 7 bases in between. The CDR3 has 12 amino acids. Germline CDR1 SGHDN, CDR2 FVKESK. The CDR3 DNA reads TGTGCCAGCAGCCAATATTTCCATGAGCAGTTCTTC. Translation gives CASSQYFHEQFF.

The sample holds a few counts of this clonotype. The chain recombines TRBV6-4 with TRBJ2-3; 8 bases are shared with TRBD2. CDR1 and CDR2 (germline): MRHNA, SNTAGT. J gave up 3 bases and V 8 bases, and 7 bases lay outside the gene matches. The CDR3 runs to 14 residues. The CDR3 spells CASALAGGTDTQYF. CDR3 nucleotides: TGTGCCAGCGCCTTGGCGGGAGGAACAGATACGCAGTATTTT.

V usage is TRBV5-1 and J usage is TRBJ2-7; D might be TRBD1 (6 bases). The tail of the sequence fits TRBJ2-5 better, so the J call may be wrong. This CDR3 has 13 residues. The germline CDR1 and CDR2 sequences are SGHRS and YFSETQ. The CDR3 sequence is CASSKDSEETQYF. The CDR3 bases are TGCGCCAGCAGCAAGGACAGTGAAGAGACCCAGTACTTC.

The chain links TRBV6-5 to TRBJ2-7, with 14 nucleotides matching TRBD2. V lost 2 bases and J lost 4; bases outside the gene matches: 16. Looked up from germline, CDR1 is MNHEY and CDR2 is SVGAGI. The CDR3 has 20 residues. CDR3 loop: CASSYGTSGSSPLQLYEQYF. In DNA, the CDR3 is TGTGCCAGCAGTTACGGGACTAGCGGGAGTTCTCCCCTGCAACTGTACGAGCAGTACTTC.

This clonotype was counted only a few times. The rearrangement uses TRBV20-1 and TRBJ2-7, with 8 positions matching TRBD1. Trimming took 2 bases from V and 4 from J; bases not matched to a gene: 13. The germline V gene encodes CDR1 DFQATT and CDR2 SNEGSKA (reference sequence). There are 16 residues in the CDR3. The CDR3: CSARNQLTGEGYEQYF. The CDR3 region has the DNA TGCAGTGCTAGAAACCAATTGACAGGGGAAGGGTACGAGCAGTACTTC.

This clonotype has a handful of counts. The CDR3 region is CASAALGLAGGETQYF. CDR3 nucleotide sequence: TGTGCCAGCGCAGCTTTGGGGCTAGCGGGAGGAGAGACCCAGTACTTC. The gene calls are TRBV3-1 and TRBJ2-5, with 11 nucleotides matching TRBD2. Germline-derived CDR1 and CDR2 are LGHDT and YNNKEL (reference sequence). V was clipped by 8 bases and J by 4 bases; unmatched bases: 12. The CDR3 runs to 16 residues.

The chain employs TRBV20-1 and TRBJ2-1, with 8 bases that match TRBD2. The CDR3 is 16 residues long. Germline V CDR1 and CDR2: DFQATT, SNEGSKA (reference sequence). V trimming: 5 bases; J trimming: 3 bases; junction bases outside the gene matches: 12. For the CDR3, the DNA is TGCAGTGCTGGGGGGTCGGGACTAGGTTTCTACAATGAGCAGTTCTTC. Protein: CSAGGSGLGFYNEQFF.

This clonotype was found a few times. The rearrangement joins TRBV10-3 to TRBJ1-2, with D unresolved. This CDR3 region has 13 residues. CDR1 is ENHRY and CDR2 is SYGVKD in the germline V gene. The V end was cut by 0 bases, the J end by 8 bases, with 10 bases between. Here the CDR3 reads CAISESDARGYTF. Written as DNA, the CDR3 is TGTGCCATCAGTGAGTCGGACGCGCGCGGCTACACCTTC.

The chain has TRBV12-5 and TRBJ2-7; D gene uncertain. CDR3 length: 15 amino acids. Trimming left V 7 bases short and J 4 bases short, with 20 bases between. Per the germline V gene, CDR1 is LGHNT and CDR2 is FRNRAP. The CDR3: CASALRQVMGYEQYF. For the CDR3, the DNA is TGTGCTAGTGCCTTGCGGCAGGTCATGGGTTACGAGCAGTACTTC.

This clonotype was seen just once. The chain carries TRBV12-3 or TRBV12-4 and TRBJ2-7; possibly TRBD1 for D (7 bases). The CDR3 loop spans 15 amino acids. Between the trimmed V and J ends, which lost 8 bases and 4 bases, there was a span of 21 bases. In DNA, the CDR3 is TGTGCCAGCTCGCGGGACAGTGGAAATCCATACGAGCAGTACTTC. Its translation: CASSRDSGNPYEQYF.

The V gene is TRBV5-1, the J gene TRBJ1-6; D call uncertain. The V end lost 0 bases, the J end lost 9 bases, and 13 bases lay between the germline ends. This CDR3 region has 15 residues. Germline assignment: CDR1 SGHRS and CDR2 YFSETQ. The CDR3 DNA sequence: TGCGCCAGCAGCTTGGAGGCGGCCGAGAGTTCACCCCTCCACTTT. Its protein is CASSLEAAESSPLHF.

The chain employs TRBV29-1 and TRBJ1-1; no clear D gene. The CDR3 is made up of 11 amino acids. V shed 7 bases and J shed 10 bases, with 16 bases lying between them. Germline CDR1 is SQVTM and CDR2 is ANQGSEA. The CDR3 sequence: CSGLRAVGAFF. The CDR3 nucleotides read TGCAGCGGCCTCCGCGCGGTTGGAGCTTTCTTT.

This clonotype was recorded once. The V and J genes are TRBV6-2 or TRBV6-3 and TRBJ1-5, with D perhaps matching TRBD1 (5 bases). The CDR3 length is 14 residues. The V gene lost 5 bases and the J gene lost 7 bases, with 15 bases spanning the gap. CDR1 is MNHEY and CDR2 is SVGEGT in the germline V gene. CDR3 sequence: CASSPGLLGQPQHF. The CDR3 DNA reads TGTGCCAGCAGTCCGGGACTCCTTGGGCAGCCCCAGCATTTT.

The chain is built from TRBV5-1 and TRBJ2-3; no clear D gene. The germline V gene encodes CDR1 SGHRS and CDR2 YFSETQ. V was clipped by 5 bases and J by 6 bases, with 13 bases between them. The CDR3 loop spans 13 amino acids. The CDR3 loop is CASRPEPTDTQYF. The CDR3 nucleotides read TGCGCCAGCAGGCCAGAACCCACGGATACGCAGTATTTT.

The rearrangement uses TRBV5-1 and TRBJ1-1; 7 positions agree with TRBD1. V lost 5 bases, J lost 8 bases, and 3 bases stayed unmatched. The CDR3 consists of 11 residues. Germline V gene lookup returns CDR1 SGHRS and CDR2 YFSETQ. For the CDR3, the DNA is TGCGCCAGCAGGGCGACAGGGGAAGCTTTCTTT. This encodes CASRATGEAFF.

CDR3 amino acids: CSARGRTETQYF. The CDR3 region has the DNA TGCAGTGCTAGAGGTAGAACCGAGACCCAGTACTTC. The chain employs TRBV20-1 and TRBJ2-5; D is unresolved. CDR1 DFQATT and CDR2 SNEGSKA come from the germline V gene (reference sequence). This CDR3 has 12 amino acids. Trimming removed 1 base from V and 5 bases from J, with 8 bases in between.

This chain connects TRBV29-1 to TRBJ2-7; a possible D gene is TRBD1 (7 bases). Germline V lookup: CDR1 SQVTM, CDR2 ANQGSEA. With 6 bases removed from V and 6 bases from J, the gap between germline ends came to 18 bases. The CDR3 sequence is 13 residues long. The CDR3 is CSVTQGDFSEQYF. The CDR3 bases are TGCAGCGTGACCCAGGGGGACTTCAGCGAGCAGTACTTC.

The chain uses TRBV5-1 and TRBJ2-5, with 10 bases fitting TRBD2. Germline values: CDR1 SGHRS, CDR2 YFSETQ. Germline trimming cut 5 bases from V and 4 bases from J; bases unmatched to any gene: 8. The CDR3 length is 15 residues. CDR3 sequence: CASRAGGPASETQYF. The CDR3 coding sequence is TGCGCCAGCAGAGCGGGGGGGCCCGCTTCAGAGACCCAGTACTTC.

This chain links TRBV7-9 with TRBJ2-3; no firm D call. CDR3 size: 17 residues. The germline V and J ends were trimmed by 5 bases and 3 bases, with 21 bases remaining between them. Germline CDR1 reads SEHNR; CDR2 reads FQNEAQ (reference sequence). The CDR3 loop reads CASSTVTERQSTDTQYF. The CDR3 DNA reads as TGTGCCAGCAGCACAGTGACCGAACGGCAGTCTACAGATACGCAGTATTTT.

The gene calls are TRBV20-1 and TRBJ2-1; D is possibly TRBD2 (6 bases). The CDR3 sequence is 13 residues long. Trimming cost V 5 bases and J 4 bases, with 12 bases left between them. CDR1 and CDR2 (germline): DFQATT, SNEGSKA (reference sequence). CDR3 residues: CSAFRDFYNEQFF. In nucleotides, the CDR3 is TGCAGTGCTTTCCGGGACTTTTACAATGAGCAGTTCTTC.

The chain employs TRBV7-2 and TRBJ2-5; D is perhaps TRBD2 (5 bases). V was trimmed by 1 base and J by 5 bases, leaving 11 bases between them. CDR3 length equals 14 residues. CDR1 and CDR2 (germline): SGHTA, FQGNSA. CDR3 amino acids: CASSLELVGETQYF. DNA for the CDR3: TGTGCCAGCAGCTTAGAACTAGTGGGGGAGACCCAGTACTTC.